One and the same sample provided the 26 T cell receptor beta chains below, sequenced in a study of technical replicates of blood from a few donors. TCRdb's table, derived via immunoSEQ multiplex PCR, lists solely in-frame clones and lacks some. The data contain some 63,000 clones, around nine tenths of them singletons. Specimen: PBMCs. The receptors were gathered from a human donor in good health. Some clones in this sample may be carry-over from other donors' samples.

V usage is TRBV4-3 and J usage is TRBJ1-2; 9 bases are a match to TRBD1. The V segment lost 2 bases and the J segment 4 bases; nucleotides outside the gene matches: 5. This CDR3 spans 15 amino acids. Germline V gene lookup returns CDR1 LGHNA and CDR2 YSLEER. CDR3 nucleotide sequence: TGCGCCAGCAGCCAAAGTACAGGGGGCGGCTATGGCTACACCTTC. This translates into CASSQSTGGGYGYTF.

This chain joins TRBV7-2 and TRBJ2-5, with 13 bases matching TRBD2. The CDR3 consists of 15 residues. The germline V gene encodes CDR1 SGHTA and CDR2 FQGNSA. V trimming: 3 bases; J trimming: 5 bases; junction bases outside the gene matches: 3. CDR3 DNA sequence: TGTGCCAGCAGCTTGTGGACTAGCGGGAGCGAGACCCAGTACTTC. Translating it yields CASSLWTSGSETQYF.

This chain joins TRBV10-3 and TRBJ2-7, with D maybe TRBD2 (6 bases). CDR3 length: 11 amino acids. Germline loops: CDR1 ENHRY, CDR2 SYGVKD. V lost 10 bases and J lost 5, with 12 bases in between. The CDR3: CATSPGDEQYF. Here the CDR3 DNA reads TGTGCCACCTCCCCGGGAGACGAGCAGTACTTC.

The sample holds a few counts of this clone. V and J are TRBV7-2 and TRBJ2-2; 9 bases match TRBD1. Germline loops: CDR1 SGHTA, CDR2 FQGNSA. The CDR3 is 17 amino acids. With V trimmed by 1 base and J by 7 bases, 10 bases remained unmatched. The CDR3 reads CASSLVPGQGSVGELFF. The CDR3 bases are TGTGCCAGCAGCTTAGTTCCGGGACAGGGATCGGTCGGGGAGCTGTTTTTT.

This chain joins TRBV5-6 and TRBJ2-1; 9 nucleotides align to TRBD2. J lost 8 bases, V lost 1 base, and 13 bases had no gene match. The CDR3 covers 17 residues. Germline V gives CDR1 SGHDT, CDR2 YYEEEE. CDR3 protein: CASSLYPWAGGPHEQFF. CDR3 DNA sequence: TGTGCCAGCAGCTTGTACCCCTGGGCGGGGGGGCCCCATGAGCAGTTCTTC.

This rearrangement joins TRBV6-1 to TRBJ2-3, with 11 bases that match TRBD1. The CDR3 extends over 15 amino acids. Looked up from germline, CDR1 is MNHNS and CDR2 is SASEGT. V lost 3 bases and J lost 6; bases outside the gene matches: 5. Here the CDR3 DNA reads TGTGCCAGCAGTGAGGGAGGACAGGGGGCCGATACGCAGTATTTT. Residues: CASSEGGQGADTQYF.

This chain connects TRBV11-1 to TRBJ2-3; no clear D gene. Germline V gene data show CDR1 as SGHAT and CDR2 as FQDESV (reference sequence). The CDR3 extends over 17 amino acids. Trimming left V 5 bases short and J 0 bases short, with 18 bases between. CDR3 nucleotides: TGTGCCAGCAGCCGCCTTTCCGCCGACTTCAGCACAGATACGCAGTATTTT. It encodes CASSRLSADFSTDTQYF.

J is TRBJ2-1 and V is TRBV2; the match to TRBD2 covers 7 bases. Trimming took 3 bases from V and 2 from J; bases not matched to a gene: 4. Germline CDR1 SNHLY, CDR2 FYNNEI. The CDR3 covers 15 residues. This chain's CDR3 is CASSEFSGPYNEQFF. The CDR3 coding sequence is TGTGCCAGCAGTGAGTTTAGCGGGCCCTACAATGAGCAGTTCTTC.

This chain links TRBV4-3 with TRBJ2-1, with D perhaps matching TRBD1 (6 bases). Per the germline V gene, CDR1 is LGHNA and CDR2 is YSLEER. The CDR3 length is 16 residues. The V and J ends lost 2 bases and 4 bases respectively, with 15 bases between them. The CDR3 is CASSQNRVDTYNEQFF. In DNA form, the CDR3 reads TGCGCCAGCAGCCAAAACAGGGTGGATACATACAATGAGCAGTTCTTC.

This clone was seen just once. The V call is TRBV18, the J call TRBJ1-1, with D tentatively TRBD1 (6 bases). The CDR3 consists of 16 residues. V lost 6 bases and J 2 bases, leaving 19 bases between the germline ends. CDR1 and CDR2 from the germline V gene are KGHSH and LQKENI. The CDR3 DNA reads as TGTGCCAGCTCGTTCATCATACAGGGAGTTAACACTGAAGCTTTCTTT. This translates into CASSFIIQGVNTEAFF.

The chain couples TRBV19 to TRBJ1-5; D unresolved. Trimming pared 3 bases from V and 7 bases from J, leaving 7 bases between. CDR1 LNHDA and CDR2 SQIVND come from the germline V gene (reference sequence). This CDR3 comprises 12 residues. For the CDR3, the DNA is TGTGCCAGTAGTATGATGGCCCAGCCCCAGCATTTT. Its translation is CASSMMAQPQHF.

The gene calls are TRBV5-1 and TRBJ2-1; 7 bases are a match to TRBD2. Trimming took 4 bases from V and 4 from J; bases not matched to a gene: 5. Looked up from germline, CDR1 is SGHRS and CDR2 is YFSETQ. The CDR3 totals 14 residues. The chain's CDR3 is CASSRGDGYNEQFF. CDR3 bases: TGCGCCAGCAGCCGGGGGGACGGTTACAATGAGCAGTTCTTC.

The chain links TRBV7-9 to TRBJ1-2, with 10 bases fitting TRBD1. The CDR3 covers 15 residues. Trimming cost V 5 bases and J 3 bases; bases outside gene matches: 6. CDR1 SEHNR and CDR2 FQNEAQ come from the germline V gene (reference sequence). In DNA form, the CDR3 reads TGTGCCAGCAGCCCAGGGACAGGGGAACACTATGGCTACACCTTC. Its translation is CASSPGTGEHYGYTF.

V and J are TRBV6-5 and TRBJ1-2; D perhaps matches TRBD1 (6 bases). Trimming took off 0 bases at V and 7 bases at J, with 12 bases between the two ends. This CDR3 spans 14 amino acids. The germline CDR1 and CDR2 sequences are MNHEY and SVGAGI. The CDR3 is CASSYSTSGVGYTF. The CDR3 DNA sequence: TGTGCCAGCAGTTACTCGACCTCAGGGGTTGGCTACACCTTC.

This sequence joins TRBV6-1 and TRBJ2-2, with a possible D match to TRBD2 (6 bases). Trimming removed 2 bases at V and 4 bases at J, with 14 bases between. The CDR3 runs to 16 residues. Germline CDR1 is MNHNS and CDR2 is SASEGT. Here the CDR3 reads CASSEQVTSGTGELFF. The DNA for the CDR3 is TGTGCCAGCAGTGAACAGGTGACTAGTGGCACCGGGGAGCTGTTTTTT.

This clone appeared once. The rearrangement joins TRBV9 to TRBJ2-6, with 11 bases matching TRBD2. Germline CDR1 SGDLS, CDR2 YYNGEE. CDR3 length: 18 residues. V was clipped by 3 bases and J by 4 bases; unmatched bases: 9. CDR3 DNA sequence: TGTGCCAGCAGCGAGGGACTAGCGGACACGAGAGGGGCCAACGTCCTGACTTTC. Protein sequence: CASSEGLADTRGANVLTF.

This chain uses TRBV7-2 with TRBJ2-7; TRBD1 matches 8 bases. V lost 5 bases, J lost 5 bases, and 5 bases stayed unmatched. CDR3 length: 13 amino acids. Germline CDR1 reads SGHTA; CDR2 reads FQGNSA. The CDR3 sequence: CASSRDRGDEQYF. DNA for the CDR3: TGTGCCAGCAGCCGCGACAGGGGCGACGAGCAGTACTTC.

The CDR3 loop is CAISDIAGAKDTQYF. Written as DNA, the CDR3 is TGTGCCATCAGTGATATAGCGGGAGCTAAAGATACGCAGTATTTT. The gene calls are TRBV10-3 and TRBJ2-3; the match to TRBD2 covers 9 bases. The trim removed 3 bases at V and 5 bases at J, leaving 6 bases unmatched. The CDR3 is 15 amino acids. The germline V gene encodes CDR1 ENHRY and CDR2 SYGVKD.

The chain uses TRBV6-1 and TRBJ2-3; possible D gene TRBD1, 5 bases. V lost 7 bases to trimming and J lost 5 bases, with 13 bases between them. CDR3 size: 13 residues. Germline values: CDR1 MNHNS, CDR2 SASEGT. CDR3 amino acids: CASIPGWGDTQYF. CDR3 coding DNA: TGTGCCAGCATTCCAGGGTGGGGAGATACGCAGTATTTT.

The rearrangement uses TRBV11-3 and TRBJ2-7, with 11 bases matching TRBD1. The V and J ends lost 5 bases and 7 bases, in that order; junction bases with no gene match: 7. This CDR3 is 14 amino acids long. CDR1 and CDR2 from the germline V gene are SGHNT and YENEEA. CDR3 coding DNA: TGTGCCAGCAGCCGGGGACAGGGGGTGAGAGAGCAGTACTTC. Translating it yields CASSRGQGVREQYF.

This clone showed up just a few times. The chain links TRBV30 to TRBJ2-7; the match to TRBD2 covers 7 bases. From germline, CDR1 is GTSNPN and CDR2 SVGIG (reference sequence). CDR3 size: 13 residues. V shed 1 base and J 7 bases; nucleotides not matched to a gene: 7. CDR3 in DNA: TGTGCCTGGAGTGAAATGGGGGGGTTTGAGCAGTACTTC. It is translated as CAWSEMGGFEQYF.

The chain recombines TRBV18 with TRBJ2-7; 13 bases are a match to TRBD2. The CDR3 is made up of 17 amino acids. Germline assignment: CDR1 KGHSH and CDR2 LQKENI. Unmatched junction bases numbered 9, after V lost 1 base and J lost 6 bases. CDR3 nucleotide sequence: TGTGCCAGCTCACCACAGGGGGCCGGACTAGCGGGAGTCGAGCAGTACTTC. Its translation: CASSPQGAGLAGVEQYF. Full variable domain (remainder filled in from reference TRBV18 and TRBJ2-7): NAGVMQNPRHLVRRRGQEARLRCSPMKGHSHVYWYRQLPEEGLKFMVYLQKENIIDESGMPKERFSAEFPKEGPSILRIQQVVRGDSAAYFCASSPQGAGLAGVEQYFGPGTRLTVT.

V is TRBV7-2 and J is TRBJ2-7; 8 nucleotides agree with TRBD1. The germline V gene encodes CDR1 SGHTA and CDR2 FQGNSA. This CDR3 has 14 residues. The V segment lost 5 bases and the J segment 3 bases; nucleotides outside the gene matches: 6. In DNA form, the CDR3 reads TGTGCCAGCAGCGCGCGACAGGGGAGCTACGAGCAGTACTTC. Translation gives CASSARQGSYEQYF.

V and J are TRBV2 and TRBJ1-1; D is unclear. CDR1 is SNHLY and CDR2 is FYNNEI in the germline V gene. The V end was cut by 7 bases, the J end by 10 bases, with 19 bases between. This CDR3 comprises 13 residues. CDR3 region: CASTTDTIKVAFF. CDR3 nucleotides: TGTGCCAGCACGACCGACACCATAAAGGTAGCTTTCTTT. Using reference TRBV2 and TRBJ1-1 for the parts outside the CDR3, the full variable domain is EPEVTQTPSHQVTQMGQEVILRCVPISNHLYFYWYRQILGQKVEFLVSFYNNEISEKSEIFDDQFSVERPDGSNFTLKIRSTKLEDSAMYFCASTTDTIKVAFFGQGTRLTVV.

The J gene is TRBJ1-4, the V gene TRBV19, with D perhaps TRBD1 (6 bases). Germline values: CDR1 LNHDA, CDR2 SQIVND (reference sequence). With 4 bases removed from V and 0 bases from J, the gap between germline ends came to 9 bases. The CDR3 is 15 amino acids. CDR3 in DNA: TGTGCCAGTAGTACCCGACAGGCAACTAATGAAAAACTGTTTTTT. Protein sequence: CASSTRQATNEKLFF.

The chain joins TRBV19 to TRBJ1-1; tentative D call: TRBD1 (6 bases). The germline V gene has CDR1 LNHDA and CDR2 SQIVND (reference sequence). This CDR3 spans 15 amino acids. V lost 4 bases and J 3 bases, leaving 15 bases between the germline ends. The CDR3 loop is CASSNWDNGDTEAFF. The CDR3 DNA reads TGTGCCAGTAGTAACTGGGACAACGGTGACACTGAAGCTTTCTTT.